This TCR beta chain was recorded in a study of shared clonotypes between healthy human individuals. This CDR3 comprises 15 residues. Germline V gene data show CDR1 as SGHAT and CDR2 as FQNNGV. Between the trimmed V and J ends, which lost 5 bases and 2 bases, there was a span of 13 bases. Only in-frame clones appear in the TCRdb table, and some are missing; sequencing was by immunoSEQ multiplex PCR. The table records millions of clones, approximately 95% of them present only once. The source of this sequence is a man between 18 and 29 years old in good health. The chain employs TRBV11-2 and TRBJ1-5, with D possibly matching TRBD1 (6 bases). The material sequenced was naive CD4+ T cells sorted from blood. Indicated subset: CD45RA+ positively selected. The CDR3 spells CASSPQGFGNQPQHF. In nucleotides, the CDR3 is TGTGCCAGCAGCCCACAGGGTTTCGGCAATCAGCCCCAGCATTTT.